The 6 T cell receptor beta chains reported below all come from one sample, sequenced in a study of graft-versus-host responses after intestinal transplantation. Profiled with immunoSEQ multiplex PCR; TCRdb holds only in-frame clones, not every one. The sample lists about 93,000 clones; approximately 92% were seen once. Their antigen targets remain unknown. The source was unstimulated CD8+ T cells sorted from spleen or lymph node cells, collected before intestinal transplant. Receptor source: a human donor who received an intestinal transplant.

The rearrangement uses TRBV10-2 and TRBJ2-1, with 12 bases matching TRBD2. V dropped 2 bases and J dropped 4; count of bases not matched to a gene: 9. CDR1 and CDR2 (germline): WSHSY, SAAADI. CDR3 length: 18 amino acids. DNA for the CDR3: TGCGCCAGCAGTGAGAGGCTAGCGGGAGGGCCCCTATACAATGAGCAGTTCTTC. This codes for CASSERLAGGPLYNEQFF.

The chain is built from TRBV7-8 and TRBJ2-5; D gene uncertain. CDR1 SGHVS and CDR2 FQNEAQ come from the germline V gene. The CDR3 runs to 14 residues. The germline V and J ends were trimmed by 7 bases and 2 bases, with 14 bases remaining between them. CDR3 nucleotides: TGTGCCAGCAATCTCGAGAGTTGGCAAGAGACCCAGTACTTC. This sequence encodes CASNLESWQETQYF.

This chain connects TRBV29-1 to TRBJ2-2, with TRBD2 matching 9 bases. The CDR3 length is 15 residues. V was clipped by 7 bases and J by 1 base; unmatched bases: 7. Germline CDR1 is SQVTM and CDR2 is ANQGSEA. The DNA of the CDR3 is TGCAGCGGACTCCTAGCGGGACAGAACACCGGGGAGCTGTTTTTT. Protein sequence: CSGLLAGQNTGELFF.

The chain joins TRBV5-1 to TRBJ1-1; possibly TRBD1 for D (5 bases). The germline gives CDR1 SGHRS, CDR2 YFSETQ. V lost 2 bases to trimming and J lost 3 bases, with 11 bases between them. This CDR3 spans 14 amino acids. The CDR3 spells CASSFLGVDTEAFF. In nucleotides, the CDR3 is TGCGCCAGCAGCTTCTTAGGGGTGGACACTGAAGCTTTCTTT.

This rearrangement joins TRBV11-2 to TRBJ2-2, with unresolved D. The CDR3 totals 15 residues. V shed 1 base and J shed 4 bases, with 10 bases lying between them. Germline values: CDR1 SGHAT, CDR2 FQNNGV. CDR3 in amino acids: CASSLVTSSTGELFF. CDR3 in DNA: TGTGCCAGCAGCTTAGTCACCTCTAGCACCGGGGAGCTGTTTTTT. Variable domain in full (rest from reference TRBV11-2 and TRBJ2-2): EAGVAQSPRYKIIEKRQSVAFWCNPISGHATLYWYQQILGQGPKLLIQFQNNGVVDDSQLPKDRFSAERLKGVDSTLKIQPAKLEDSAVYLCASSLVTSSTGELFFGEGSRLTVL.

The rearrangement uses TRBV6-6 and TRBJ1-2; TRBD1 aligns across 11 bases. This CDR3 has 16 residues. The ends lost 2 bases at V and 4 bases at J; junction bases unmatched: 6. The germline V gene has CDR1 MNHNY and CDR2 SVGAGI (reference sequence). The CDR3 nucleotides are TGTGCCAGCAGTTACGAGGCCGGGACAGGGGGCTATGGCTACACCTTC. It is translated as CASSYEAGTGGYGYTF.